This section outlines one T cell receptor beta chain sequence together with its context. This clonotype turned up a few times. The clone's antigen remains unknown. No much larger clonotype is one base removed from it; base qualities were not supplied. The time point label here, explained by the study, means: longitudinal time-point 2. Libraries from unsorted PBMCs were made from 2 million PBMCs kept in RNAlater at -80 degrees C until RNA extraction. Peripheral blood underwent Ficoll-Hypaque density gradient centrifugation to isolate PBMCs, which were then cryopreserved in liquid nitrogen. cDNA synthesis used template-switch 5'RACE with a primer carrying a 10-nucleotide random unique molecular identifier tagging each TCR transcript. Over 180 million TCR-beta sequences, covering 15-18 subjects, were produced in each sequencing run. The RNeasy kit was used for extraction of total RNA. The KAPA Real-time Library Amplification kit was used to amplify TCR-beta VDJ regions with primers targeting the TCR constant region and the 5'RACE anchor. A first PCR added sample indexes and Illumina adaptors, and a second PCR then raised library yield. The roughly 650 bp TCR product was size-selected on a 2% E-gel SizeSelection system after Ampure bead purification. Before pooling, library quality was checked on a Bioanalyzer, concentration was measured with Qubit, and libraries were quantified with the Kapa Library Quantification kit. Paired-end 2 x 150 bp sequencing of the libraries was performed on an Illumina HiSeq 2500. To increase sequence diversity, about 25-30% phiX was spiked into each library pool. On the study's bioinformatics: The quality-filtered reads were processed with the UMI-based MiGEC pipeline, whose error correction step removed more than 80% of the raw TCR sequences. VDJ genes were aligned to IMGT germline references, and each clonotype was defined by a unique CDR3 amino acid sequence together with V-J genes. Clonal expansion, Shannon diversity, and CDR3 relatedness (CalcPairwiseDistances, ClusterSamples) were evaluated with VDJtools, and phylogenetic trees were built with CLCbio workbench. A clone was classed as expanded if it had 8 or more unique UMIs, a cutoff based on coefficient-of-variation modelling across technical triplicates. The public reads were reprocessed in TCRdb via fastp at Q25 and MiXCR, keeping in-frame beta chains. Rows are combined by CDR3 protein, so each entry shows the most common genes and DNA. The V and J calls here are based on TCRdb, not the publication. This sample gives 84,000 or so distinct CDR3 sequences in total; over 10% of them show up just once. The ten top clones hold approximately 4.5% of the sample.

The entry originates in a study of neurological immune-mediated disorders (dated by TCRdb to 2018 to 2020). With regard to the full study: The study compared peripheral blood TCR-beta repertoires of HTLV-I-associated myelopathy (HAM/TSP) patients, multiple sclerosis patients and healthy controls using UMI-based sequencing. The approximately 100 TCR-beta libraries included longitudinal samples, technical triplicates and paired sorted CD4+ and CD8+ T-cell subsets alongside PBMC samples. Longitudinal HAM/TSP and healthy donors were sampled at 3 time-points each (about 3-45 month intervals). The cohort comprised about 71 subjects: roughly 15 HAM/TSP patients, approximately 34 multiple sclerosis patients and approximately 20 healthy controls.

Taken from cysteine to phenylalanine, the CDR3 has 17 residues. Solely the CDR3 DNA is kept, with 51 bases framed from the first base. V is trimmed back by 0 bases and J by 3 bases, and the junction contains 7 bases that no gene match accounts for. Via the germline V gene (reference sequence), CDR1 is SGHKS and CDR2 YYEKEE. Overall study outcomes, separate from this receptor: Expanded clones from different subjects shared no identical CDR3 amino acid sequences, which suggests that TCR-beta repertoires were private in all groups. The highest TCR clonal expansion was observed in HAM/TSP patients, whereas the lowest was observed in MS patients, even when compared with healthy controls.

This receptor was obtained from a female donor with HTLV-1-associated myelopathy (HAM/TSP). The chain joins TRBV5-5 to TRBJ2-2; TRBD1 fits 8 bases in the junction. Source material: PBMCs. The nucleotides read TGTGCCAGCAGCTTGGACGCAGGGGGCCTTGACACCGGGGAGCTGTTTTTT. Its amino acids are CASSLDAGGLDTGELFF.